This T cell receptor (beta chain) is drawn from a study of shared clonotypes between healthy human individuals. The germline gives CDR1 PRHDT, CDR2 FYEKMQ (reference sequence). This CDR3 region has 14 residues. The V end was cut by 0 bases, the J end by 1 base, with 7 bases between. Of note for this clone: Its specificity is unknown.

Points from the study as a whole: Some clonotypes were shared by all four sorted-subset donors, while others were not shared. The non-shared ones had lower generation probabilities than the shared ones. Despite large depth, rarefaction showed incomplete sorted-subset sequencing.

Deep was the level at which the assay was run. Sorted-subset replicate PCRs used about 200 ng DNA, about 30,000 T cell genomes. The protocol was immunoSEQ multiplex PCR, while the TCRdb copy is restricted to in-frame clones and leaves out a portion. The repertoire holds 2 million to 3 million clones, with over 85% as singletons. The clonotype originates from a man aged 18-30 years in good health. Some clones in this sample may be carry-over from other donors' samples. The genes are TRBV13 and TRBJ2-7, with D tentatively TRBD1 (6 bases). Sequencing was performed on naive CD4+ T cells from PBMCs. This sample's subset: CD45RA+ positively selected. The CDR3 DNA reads TGTGCCAGCAGCTTAGGTGGACAGTCCTACGAGCAGTACTTC. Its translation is CASSLGGQSYEQYF.